This T cell receptor (beta chain) was sequenced for a study of T cell repertoires in cytomegalovirus infection. The CDR3 is 14 residues long. The V segment lost 5 bases and the J segment 2 bases; nucleotides outside the gene matches: 2. Looked up from germline, CDR1 is SGHTA and CDR2 is FQGNSA. TCRdb re-analysed the reads in MiXCR, keeping a single row per CDR3 protein. The sample contains about half a million distinct CDR3 sequences, 30% to 40% of which appear only once. This clonotype was detected many times. Antigen specificity is unknown. The receptor comes from a human donor in good health (CMV status not recorded). Some clones in this sample may be carry-over from other donors' samples. The genes are TRBV7-2 and TRBJ2-5, with 10 bases lining up with TRBD2. The sequences come from cultured PBMCs, collected from culture after CMV antigen stimulation. CDR3 residues: CASSRSGGQETQYF. The DNA of the CDR3 is TGTGCCAGCAGCCGTAGCGGGGGGCAAGAGACCCAGTACTTC.